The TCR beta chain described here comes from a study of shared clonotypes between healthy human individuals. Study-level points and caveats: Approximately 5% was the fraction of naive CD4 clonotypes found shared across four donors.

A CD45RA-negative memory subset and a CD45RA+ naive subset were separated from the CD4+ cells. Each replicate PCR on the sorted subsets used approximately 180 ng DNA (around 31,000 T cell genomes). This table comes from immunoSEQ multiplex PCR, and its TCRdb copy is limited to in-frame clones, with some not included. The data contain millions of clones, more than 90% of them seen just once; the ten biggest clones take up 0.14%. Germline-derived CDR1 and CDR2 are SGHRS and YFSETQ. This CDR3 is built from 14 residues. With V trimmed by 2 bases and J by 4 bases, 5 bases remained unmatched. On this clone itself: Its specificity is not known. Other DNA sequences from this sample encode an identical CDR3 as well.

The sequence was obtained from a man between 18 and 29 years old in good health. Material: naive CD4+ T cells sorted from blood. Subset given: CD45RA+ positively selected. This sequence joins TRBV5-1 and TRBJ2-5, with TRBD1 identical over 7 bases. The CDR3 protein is CASSFTGVGETQYF. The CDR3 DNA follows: TGCGCCAGCAGCTTTACAGGGGTAGGAGAGACCCAGTACTTC.